These T cell receptor beta chains were read from a single sample in a study of T-cell memory formation after mild COVID-19. Using its own MiXCR run on the 5' RACE reads, TCRdb lists one record per CDR3 protein. Here the sample spans roughly 150,000 distinct CDR3 sequences, about 14% being singletons. Specimen: PBMCs or a T cell subset sorted from them (not recorded which). The receptors originated from an adult woman who had mild COVID-19 (a few samples of this study predate the infection). Cell type and time point are not known. CDR3s include the opening cysteine and the closing phenylalanine or tryptophan. The D gene is left open where the match is weak. Where a row states a size, it is once, few, many or the class of an expanded clone; other rows omit it.

>TRBD1|TRBV27|-|TRBJ2-1
TGTGCCAGCAGTTTTCGTTTTCATTCGACAGGGACCCCCTACAATGAGCAGTTCTTC
CASSFRFHSTGTPYNEQFF
>TRBD2|TRBV20-1|-|TRBJ2-1
TGCAGTGCTGAATCTAGCGGGGGGCCTGATGAGCAGTTCTTC
CSAESSGGPDEQFF
>-|TRBV7-3|few|TRBJ2-7
TGTGCCAGCAGCATTACAGGGTCTGACGAGCAGTACTTC
CASSITGSDEQYF
>TRBD2|TRBV4-1|few|TRBJ2-3
TGCGCCAGCAGCCAAGTCTCAAGTGTGCTAGCGGGAGTGATAACAGATACGCAGTATTTT
CASSQVSSVLAGVITDTQYF
>TRBD1|TRBV6-5|few|TRBJ2-1
TGTGCCAGCAGTTGGGGACAGGGCCGTGAGCAGTTCTTC
CASSWGQGREQFF
>TRBD2|TRBV7-9|-|TRBJ2-1
TGTGCCAGCAGCGCGACTAGCGGGAGTTACAATGAGCAGTTCTTC
CASSATSGSYNEQFF
>TRBD2|TRBV5-1|many|TRBJ2-1
TGCGCCAGCAGCTTCCTAAGCGGGGCGAGCTCCTACAATGAGCAGTTCTTC
CASSFLSGASSYNEQFF
>-|TRBV12-3/TRBV12-4|-|TRBJ2-3
TGTGCCAGCAGGGCGGACGGCACAGATACGCAGTATTTT
CASRADGTDTQYF
>-|TRBV24-1|-|TRBJ2-3
TGTGCCACCAGTGATATGGACTTGAGCACAGATACGCAGTATTTT
CATSDMDLSTDTQYF
>TRBD1|TRBV20-1|many|TRBJ1-4
TGCAGTGCTAGAGAAGACAGGGAGGGTGGAAAACTGTTTTTT
CSAREDREGGKLFF
>-|TRBV6-2/TRBV6-3|many|TRBJ2-6
TGTGCCAGCAGTCTGAGCTCTGGGGCCAACGTCCTGACTTTC
CASSLSSGANVLTF
>TRBD1|TRBV9|few|TRBJ2-7
TGTGCCAGCAGCGCTTCCGGGACAGCCTTCTCCTACGAGCAGTACTTC
CASSASGTAFSYEQYF
>-|TRBV29-1|many|TRBJ2-7
TGCAGCGTTGGGGGAAACTACGAGCAGTACTTC
CSVGGNYEQYF
>TRBD1|TRBV4-1|-|TRBJ2-7
TGCGCCAGCAGCCAAACCGGGACAGGGACAGACGAGCAGTACTTC
CASSQTGTGTDEQYF
>-|TRBV15|-|TRBJ2-3
TGTGCCACCAGCAGAGCCCAAACACGAGATACGCAGTATTTT
CATSRAQTRDTQYF
>-|TRBV4-3|-|TRBJ2-2
TGCGCCAGCAGCCAAGGGGCCGGACAGTCGAACACCGGGGAGCTGTTTTTT
CASSQGAGQSNTGELFF
>-|TRBV19|-|TRBJ1-5
TGTGCCAGTACGGACAGCCTGAGCAATCAGCCCCAGCATTTT
CASTDSLSNQPQHF
>-|TRBV12-3/TRBV12-4|-|TRBJ2-7
TGTGCCAGCAGTTTCGGCAGAGTCTACTACGAGCAGTACTTC
CASSFGRVYYEQYF
>-|TRBV19|-|TRBJ2-7
TGTGCCAGCCGTGGAGGCGTTAGGTCCTACGAGCAGTACTTC
CASRGGVRSYEQYF
>TRBD2|TRBV7-9|few|TRBJ2-3
TGTGCCAGCAGCTTATTCGGCGGGGGGTCTAGGTCGACAGATACGCAGTATTTT
CASSLFGGGSRSTDTQYF
>-|TRBV27|few|TRBJ1-1
TGTGCCAGCAGTTTCGGGGGAGGTTCCACTGAAGCTTTCTTT
CASSFGGGSTEAFF
>-|TRBV27|many|TRBJ2-3
TGTGCCAGCAGTTTATCCCAGGGGACAGATACGCAGTATTTT
CASSLSQGTDTQYF
>-|TRBV9|-|TRBJ2-3
TGTGCCAGCAGCGTAGCCGGGGCTAGCACAGATACGCAGTATTTT
CASSVAGASTDTQYF
>-|TRBV6-1|few|TRBJ2-7
TGTGCTTCAGAAGGTGTACTCTACGAGCAGTACTTC
CASEGVLYEQYF
>TRBD1|TRBV20-1|few|TRBJ1-2
TGCAGTGCTAGAGATTTCCGGGACAGCGACTATGGCTACACCTTC
CSARDFRDSDYGYTF
>-|TRBV6-5|-|TRBJ2-5
TGTGCCAGCAGTTACGGGGTCAGGGAATTAGAGACCCAGTACTTC
CASSYGVRELETQYF
>-|TRBV29-1|-|TRBJ2-1
TGCAGCGTTGAAGTTTTGGCCAGAGGGAATGAGCAGTTCTTC
CSVEVLARGNEQFF
>-|TRBV9|few|TRBJ2-1
TGTGCCACTTCCCCGGGGGATTCGCTGGAGGATGAGCAGTTCTTC
CATSPGDSLEDEQFF
>-|TRBV7-9|-|TRBJ1-2
TGTGCCAGCAGCACGCAACGGGCGGGTTGGGATGACTATGGCTACACCTTC
CASSTQRAGWDDYGYTF
>-|TRBV14|few|TRBJ1-2
TGTGCCAGCAGCCAAGCACGGCTATATGGCTACACCTTC
CASSQARLYGYTF
>TRBD2|TRBV3-1|-|TRBJ2-1
TGTGCCAGCAGCCAAGCAGCGGGGGGCCACAATGAGCAGTTCTTC
CASSQAAGGHNEQFF
>-|TRBV27|-|TRBJ2-5
TGTGCCAGTTGCCCGACAGCGCCTACAGGGGAGACCCAGTACTTC
CASCPTAPTGETQYF
>-|TRBV4-3|-|TRBJ1-5
TGCGCCAGCAGCCAAGATCGATCGGAATATCAGCCCCAGCATTTT
CASSQDRSEYQPQHF
>-|TRBV3-1|few|TRBJ1-5
TGTGCCAGCAGCCAAGTACACGGAAGCAATCAGCCCCAGCATTTT
CASSQVHGSNQPQHF
>TRBD2|TRBV6-1|-|TRBJ2-5
TGTGCCAGCAGTGAAGTGGGGAGACTAGCGGGGGGAGAGACCCAGTACTTC
CASSEVGRLAGGETQYF
>TRBD2|TRBV4-1|-|TRBJ2-1
TGCGCCAGCAGCCAAGATCGGGGGGGAAACCCTAATGAGCAGTTCTTC
CASSQDRGGNPNEQFF
>-|TRBV7-9|-|TRBJ2-1
TGTGCCAGCAGCCCCAAATCAGTTTTCAATGAGCAGTTCTTC
CASSPKSVFNEQFF
>-|TRBV20-1|medium-sized|TRBJ2-7
TGCAGTGCTAGAAGTCAAGAGGGGGGCTACGAGCAGTACTTC
CSARSQEGGYEQYF
>TRBD1|TRBV12-3/TRBV12-4|-|TRBJ2-7
TGTGCCAGCAGTTACAGGGGTGGGGTCTACGAGCAGTACTTC
CASSYRGGVYEQYF
>-|TRBV5-1|many|TRBJ1-5
TGCGCCAGCAGCTTGGCCGGACAACTCAATCAGCCCCAGCATTTT
CASSLAGQLNQPQHF
>-|TRBV2|-|TRBJ2-1
TGTGCCAGCAACAGGGAGAATGAGCAGTTCTTC
CASNRENEQFF
>-|TRBV4-1|-|TRBJ1-2
TGCGCCAGCAGCCAGGTTCAGGGGTGGGACTATGGCTACACCTTC
CASSQVQGWDYGYTF
>-|TRBV6-1|few|TRBJ1-2
TGTGCCAGCACGGGGGGGGCCTACTATGGCTACACCTTC
CASTGGAYYGYTF
>-|TRBV12-3/TRBV12-4|few|TRBJ2-7
TGTGCCAGCAGTTTCGGCGGTAACTCCTACGAGCAGTACTTC
CASSFGGNSYEQYF
>TRBD1|TRBV29-1|few|TRBJ2-1
TGCAGCGACCACGACAGGGGAGCCTACAATGAGCAGTTCTTC
CSDHDRGAYNEQFF
>TRBD1|TRBV6-5|-|TRBJ1-1
TGTGCCAGCAGTCAACCGACGGACAGGGACGGTGAAGCTTTCTTT
CASSQPTDRDGEAFF
>-|TRBV11-2|few|TRBJ1-1
TGTGCCAGCAGCTACGCTGAAGCTTTCTTT
CASSYAEAFF
>TRBD2|TRBV29-1|few|TRBJ2-7
TGCAGCGTTCCTCTAGCGGGGGTGAACGAGCAGTACTTC
CSVPLAGVNEQYF
>TRBD1|TRBV6-2/TRBV6-3|few|TRBJ1-1
TGTGCCAGCAAAGACAGGGGCGGTATTGAAGCTTTCTTT
CASKDRGGIEAFF
>-|TRBV12-3/TRBV12-4|-|TRBJ2-1
TGTGCCAGTCGGGGAGCGACCTACAATGAGCAGTTCTTC
CASRGATYNEQFF
>TRBD2|TRBV6-5|-|TRBJ2-1
TGTGCCAGCAGTTACACCGGGACTAGCGAGTTCTTC
CASSYTGTSEFF
>-|TRBV15|-|TRBJ2-3
TGTGCCACCAGCAGAGATTTGGGAGATACGCAGTATTTT
CATSRDLGDTQYF
>-|TRBV2|-|TRBJ2-1
TGTGCCAGCAGATTAGATAGCGGAGGGTACAATGAGCAGTTCTTC
CASRLDSGGYNEQFF
>-|TRBV11-1|many|TRBJ2-2
TGTGCCAGCAGCCGTAAGGGGAACACCGGGGAGCTGTTTTTT
CASSRKGNTGELFF